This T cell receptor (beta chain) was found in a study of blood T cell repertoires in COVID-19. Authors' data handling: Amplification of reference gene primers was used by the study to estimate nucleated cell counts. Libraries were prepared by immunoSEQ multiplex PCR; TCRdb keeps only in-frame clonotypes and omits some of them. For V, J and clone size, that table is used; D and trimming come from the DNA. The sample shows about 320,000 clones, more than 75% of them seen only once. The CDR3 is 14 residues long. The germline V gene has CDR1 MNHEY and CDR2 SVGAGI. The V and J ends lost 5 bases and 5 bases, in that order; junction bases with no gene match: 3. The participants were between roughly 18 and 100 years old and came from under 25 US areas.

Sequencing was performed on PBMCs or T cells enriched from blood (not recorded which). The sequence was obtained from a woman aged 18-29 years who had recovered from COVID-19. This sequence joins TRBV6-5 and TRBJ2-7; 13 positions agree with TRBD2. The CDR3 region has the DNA TGTGCCAGCAGTCCGGGACTAGCGGGAAACGAGCAGTACTTC. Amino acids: CASSPGLAGNEQYF.